The 29 T cell receptor beta chains listed next were all sequenced from one sample in a study of vaccination and CD4 T cells after COVID-19. Their target antigens are unknown. Time point indicated: late sampling 161 to 241 days after vaccination in a few convalescent patients. Sample treatment: approximately 9-day PBMC culture with coronavirus spike peptide pools or control peptides (ViraFEST assay). Cultured CD4+ T cell DNA underwent sequencing with the Oncomine TCR Beta short-read assay. TCRdb fed the PCR reads into MiXCR, producing one record per CDR3 protein. Here the sample spans 15,000 to 20,000 distinct CDR3 sequences, approximately 50% being singletons. The starting material was CD4+ T cells from blood, cultured in vitro, obtained about 7 months after SARS-CoV-2 vaccination. The receptors here all came from a human donor who had recovered from COVID-19.

The genes are TRBV20-1 and TRBJ2-3; unclear D gene. Germline V lookup: CDR1 DFQATT, CDR2 SNEGSKA (reference sequence). CDR3 length: 12 residues. Trimming shortened V by 4 bases and J by 1 base, and 6 bases separated the two germline ends. The CDR3, as DNA: TGCAGTGCTACCGCCGGCACAGATACGCAGTATTTT. It codes for CSATAGTDTQYF.

This clonotype was detected a few times. CDR3 loop: CASSLDPYNEQFF. The CDR3 DNA reads TGTGCCAGCAGTCTGGACCCTTACAATGAGCAGTTCTTC. The V and J genes are TRBV28 and TRBJ2-1; no clear D gene. Germline-derived CDR1 and CDR2 are MDHEN and SYDVKM. The CDR3 contains 13 residues. V lost 5 bases, J lost 4 bases, and 9 bases lay in between.

The CDR3 coding sequence is TGTGCCAGCAGAAGGCACTACGAGCAGTACTTC. Translation: CASRRHYEQYF. The chain carries TRBV2 and TRBJ2-7; D unclear. In germline, CDR1 is SNHLY, CDR2 FYNNEI. Trimming cost V 6 bases and J 3 bases, with 6 bases left between them. CDR3 length: 11 residues.

This rearrangement joins TRBV12-3 or TRBV12-4 to TRBJ2-3; weak D call: TRBD2 (5 bases). Between the trimmed V and J ends, which lost 4 bases and 7 bases, there was a span of 9 bases. The CDR3 loop spans 12 amino acids. CDR3 DNA: TGTGCCAGCAGTTCCACTAGAAATACGCAGTATTTT. Protein sequence: CASSSTRNTQYF.

The gene calls are TRBV6-2 or TRBV6-3 and TRBJ2-1; unclear D gene. V was shortened by 8 bases and J by 4 bases, with 12 bases between the two germline ends. The germline V gene encodes CDR1 MNHEY and CDR2 SVGEGT. There are 13 residues in the CDR3. Here the CDR3 reads CASATTTYNEQFF. The DNA for the CDR3 is TGTGCCAGCGCGACGACCACATACAATGAGCAGTTCTTC.

The chain combines TRBV19 with TRBJ2-3; 10 bases are a match to TRBD1. The CDR3 runs to 15 residues. Germline CDR1 LNHDA, CDR2 SQIVND (reference sequence). With 6 bases clipped from V and 5 bases from J, the junction kept 8 bases outside the gene matches. DNA of the CDR3: TGTGCCAGTAGGGACCGGGACAGGGGAATAGATACGCAGTATTTT. This gives the protein CASRDRDRGIDTQYF.

This rearrangement joins TRBV7-9 to TRBJ2-1; D is ambiguous. V lost 1 base to trimming and J lost 9 bases, with 13 bases between them. The CDR3 is 14 residues long. Germline CDR1 is SEHNR and CDR2 is FQNEAQ (reference sequence). The CDR3 nucleotides read TGTGCCAGCAGCTTAGTGGACCAGCCCCCTGAGCAGTTCTTC. Its translation is CASSLVDQPPEQFF.

V gene TRBV20-1 combines with J gene TRBJ2-7, with 7 bases matching TRBD2. This CDR3 is built from 13 residues. Trimming at V came to 4 bases and at J to 2 bases, leaving 5 bases not matched to a gene. The germline V gene encodes CDR1 DFQATT and CDR2 SNEGSKA (reference sequence). The CDR3: CSAIGREPYEQYF. CDR3 nucleotide sequence: TGCAGTGCTATTGGGCGGGAGCCCTACGAGCAGTACTTC.

Sample share makes this clonotype medium-sized. The V gene is TRBV7-8, the J gene TRBJ1-3; the D is unclear. With 6 bases removed from V and 6 bases from J, the gap between germline ends came to 9 bases. CDR3 length: 12 amino acids. Germline CDR1 is SGHVS and CDR2 is FQNEAQ. The CDR3 DNA sequence: TGTGCCAGCAGATCGAACGCAAACACCATATATTTT. It translates to CASRSNANTIYF.

This clonotype was detected once. The chain couples TRBV21-1 to TRBJ2-3; TRBD1 reflects the table's D call only, with no check against the DNA. TRBV21-1 counts as a pseudogene. There are 14 residues in the CDR3. CDR3 nucleotides: TGTGCCAGCAGCAAGGGGGGAAGCACAGATACGCAGTATTTT. Its translation is CASSKGGSTDTQYF.

This clonotype is categorized as medium-sized. The CDR3 is CAISKTTGMNNEQFF. Here the CDR3 DNA reads TGTGCCATCAGTAAGACTACAGGGATGAACAATGAGCAGTTCTTC. The rearrangement uses TRBV10-3 and TRBJ2-1, with a possible D match to TRBD1 (6 bases). Trimming removed 5 bases from V and 5 bases from J, with 16 bases in between. This CDR3 has 15 residues. Per germline, CDR1 ENHRY and CDR2 SYGVKD.

The gene calls are TRBV10-3 and TRBJ1-2; TRBD1 agrees at 7 bases. The junction had 9 bases not matched to a gene; V was cut back by 3 bases and J by 8 bases. Germline loops: CDR1 ENHRY, CDR2 SYGVKD. This CDR3 is built from 14 residues. The CDR3 is CAISDRDSLPGYTF. As DNA, the CDR3 is TGTGCCATCAGTGACCGGGACAGTCTTCCCGGCTACACCTTC.

The chain employs TRBV6-5 and TRBJ2-5, with 16 bases aligning to TRBD2. J gave up 5 bases and V 0 bases, and 3 bases lay outside the gene matches. CDR3 length: 17 residues. The germline V gene has CDR1 MNHEY and CDR2 SVGAGI. This chain's CDR3 is CASSYSKGLAGGETQYF. DNA of the CDR3: TGTGCCAGCAGTTACTCGAAGGGACTAGCGGGAGGGGAGACCCAGTACTTC.

This clonotype was observed a few times. The chain couples TRBV20-1 to TRBJ2-1; the match to TRBD1 covers 9 bases. V was clipped by 1 base and J by 3 bases; unmatched bases: 13. The CDR3 runs 18 residues. The germline gives CDR1 DFQATT, CDR2 SNEGSKA (reference sequence). CDR3 DNA sequence: TGCAGTGCTAGAGCATGGGGACAGGGACGGACTGGCTACAATGAGCAGTTCTTC. It encodes CSARAWGQGRTGYNEQFF.

The chain combines TRBV7-2 with TRBJ1-2, with a possible D match to TRBD1 (5 bases). CDR1 and CDR2 (germline): SGHTA, FQGNSA. CDR3 length: 13 residues. V lost 5 bases and J 0 bases, leaving 7 bases between the germline ends. The CDR3 protein is CASSKTANYGYTF. As DNA, the CDR3 is TGTGCCAGCAGCAAGACAGCTAACTATGGCTACACCTTC.

This clonotype was seen a single time. The chain links TRBV6-7 to TRBJ1-2, with no clear D. TRBV6-7 carries the ORF label, with uncertain function. V was trimmed by 5 bases and J by 9 bases, leaving 22 bases between them. This CDR3 contains 15 residues. The CDR3: CASSPPSQARLCYTF. The CDR3, as DNA: TGTGCCAGCAGTCCCCCCTCCCAGGCCCGCCTCTGCTACACCTTC.

This sequence joins TRBV6-2 or TRBV6-3 and TRBJ2-7, with 7 bases fitting TRBD1. The CDR3 length is 16 residues. CDR1 MNHEY and CDR2 SVGEGT come from the germline V gene. The junction had 11 bases not matched to a gene; V was cut back by 6 bases and J by 0 bases. The CDR3 is CASSLPRDRSSYEQYF. In DNA form, the CDR3 reads TGTGCCAGCAGCCTCCCTCGGGACAGAAGCTCCTACGAGCAGTACTTC.

This sequence joins TRBV7-8 and TRBJ2-1; D gene ambiguous. The CDR3 extends over 14 amino acids. V lost 1 base and J 4 bases, leaving 8 bases between the germline ends. Germline CDR1 reads SGHVS; CDR2 reads FQNEAQ. The CDR3 loop is CASSLGSAYNEQFF. The DNA of the CDR3 is TGTGCCAGCAGCTTAGGGTCCGCTTACAATGAGCAGTTCTTC.

The chain joins TRBV6-5 to TRBJ2-7; 11 bases align to TRBD2. The germline V gene has CDR1 MNHEY and CDR2 SVGAGI. Germline trimming cut 0 bases from V and 2 bases from J; bases unmatched to any gene: 6. CDR3 size: 17 residues. CDR3 sequence: CASSYSPTGLAAYEQYF. The CDR3, as DNA: TGTGCCAGCAGTTACTCGCCCACGGGACTAGCGGCCTACGAGCAGTACTTC.

The chain is built from TRBV6-1 and TRBJ2-5, with TRBD1 matching 8 bases. Trimming removed 6 bases from V and 4 bases from J; junction bases left unmatched: 13. Germline values: CDR1 MNHNS, CDR2 SASEGT. The CDR3 sequence is 16 residues long. For the CDR3, the DNA is TGTGCCAGCAGCCCCGCGGTCAGGGGGCTTGGAGAGACCCAGTACTTC. This sequence encodes CASSPAVRGLGETQYF.

The rearrangement uses TRBV27 and TRBJ1-5, with D perhaps TRBD1 (5 bases). Trimming removed 5 bases at V and 9 bases at J, with 17 bases between. The germline gives CDR1 MNHEY, CDR2 SMNVEV (reference sequence). The CDR3 runs to 14 residues. CDR3 DNA sequence: TGTGCCAGCAGTACCCGGGACCGTGCGTCGCCCCAGCATTTT. It codes for CASSTRDRASPQHF.

This clonotype has only one observation. V and J are TRBV6-1 and TRBJ1-2, with D maybe TRBD1 (6 bases). Germline V gene data show CDR1 as MNHNS and CDR2 as SASEGT. The CDR3 extends over 14 amino acids. V gave up 5 bases and J gave up 4 bases, with 14 bases separating them. In DNA, the CDR3 is TGTGCCAGCAGTAGGTCGACAGGAACCTATGGCTACACCTTC. Encoded protein: CASSRSTGTYGYTF.

The genes are TRBV7-2 and TRBJ2-7; TRBD1 agrees at 11 bases. The V segment lost 3 bases and the J segment 6 bases; nucleotides outside the gene matches: 4. Germline V lookup: CDR1 SGHTA, CDR2 FQGNSA. The CDR3 contains 14 residues. CDR3 region: CASSFTGTGGEQYF. The CDR3 DNA sequence: TGTGCCAGCAGCTTTACCGGGACAGGGGGCGAGCAGTACTTC.

For the CDR3, the DNA is TGTGCCAGCAGTTTTAGTAATACGCAGTATTTT. Protein product: CASSFSNTQYF. This chain connects TRBV2 to TRBJ2-3; D uncertain. The CDR3 length is 11 residues. Germline V CDR1 and CDR2: SNHLY, FYNNEI. The germline V and J ends were trimmed by 5 bases and 7 bases, with 7 bases remaining between them.

This clonotype was seen a few times. This chain connects TRBV15 to TRBJ2-1; D is possibly TRBD2 (5 bases). The V end was cut by 0 bases, the J end by 7 bases, with 7 bases between. CDR1 and CDR2 (germline): LNHNV, YYDKDF (reference sequence). This CDR3 spans 13 amino acids. The CDR3 bases are TGTGCCACCAGCAGAGAACGGGAAAATGAGCAGTTCTTC. Protein sequence: CATSRERENEQFF.

In the case of this clonotype: Sequence at one end of the junction differs from germline and may be a read error. V usage is TRBV20-1 and J usage is TRBJ2-4, with D uncertain. The V gene's germline CDR1 is DFQATT and CDR2 SNEGSKA (reference sequence). CDR3 length equals 11 residues. DNA for the CDR3: TGCAGTGCTGGAGACTTCCACATTCAGTACTTC. It translates to CSAGDFHIQYF.

The rearrangement joins TRBV20-1 to TRBJ2-7; TRBD1 or TRBD2 may be the D gene (5 bases each). Germline V gives CDR1 DFQATT, CDR2 SNEGSKA (reference sequence). The CDR3 consists of 15 residues. V lost 0 bases, J lost 0 bases, and 12 bases lay in between. CDR3 region: CSARDYGDDSYEQYF. Here the CDR3 DNA reads TGCAGTGCTAGAGATTATGGGGACGACTCCTACGAGCAGTACTTC.

This clonotype was seen only a few times. The chain has TRBV7-9 and TRBJ1-5, with 8 bases aligning to TRBD1. The V and J ends lost 5 bases and 2 bases, in that order; junction bases with no gene match: 8. The CDR3 covers 16 residues. Germline CDR1 reads SEHNR; CDR2 reads FQNEAQ (reference sequence). CDR3: CASSTSQGGGNQPQHF. The CDR3 DNA sequence: TGTGCCAGCAGCACATCACAGGGGGGAGGCAATCAGCCCCAGCATTTT.

CDR3 region: CASSYVMDTEAFF. The DNA for the CDR3 is TGTGCCAGCAGTTACGTCATGGACACTGAAGCTTTCTTT. This chain uses TRBV6-2 or TRBV6-3 with TRBJ1-1; unclear D gene. CDR3 length: 13 residues. The germline V gene encodes CDR1 MNHEY and CDR2 SVGEGT. The V end lost 2 bases, the J end lost 3 bases, and 7 bases lay between the germline ends.